This TCR beta chain was obtained from a study of T-cell memory formation after mild COVID-19. Regarding the study as a whole: Pre-infection memory harbored some responding clones, suggesting cross-reactive memory joined. Contracting CD4+ clones lay largely in CM and EM, with CD8+ ones residing in EMRA.

Barcoded TCR alpha and TCR beta cDNA libraries with UMIs came from 5'RACE using constant-segment primers. TCRdb itself ran the 5' RACE reads through MiXCR, one entry per CDR3 protein. The sample consists of 58,000 or so distinct CDR3 sequences, 25% to 30% of them appearing once. This CDR3 comprises 15 residues. Trimming pared 3 bases from V and 5 bases from J, leaving 16 bases between. Germline lookup yields CDR1 MNHEY and CDR2 SVGAGI. With respect to this clonotype: The antigen is undetermined.

The chain couples TRBV6-5 to TRBJ1-1; maybe TRBD1 (5 bases). This sequence was found in a man between 18 and 29 years old who had mild COVID-19 (a few samples of this study predate the infection). Cell type and time point are not known. Sequences were obtained from PBMCs or a T cell subset sorted from them (not recorded which). Here the CDR3 DNA reads TGTGCCAGCAGTTATTCGGGGGTAGGGGCAACTGAAGCTTTCTTT. Protein product: CASSYSGVGATEAFF.